This TCR beta chain was sequenced during a study of OX40 agonist ivuxolimab in advanced cancers. Germline CDR1 and CDR2: SNHLY and FYNNEI. The V and J ends lost 2 bases and 4 bases respectively, with 9 bases between them. The CDR3 is made up of 14 amino acids. Assay used: immunoSEQ multiplex PCR; TCRdb lists only in-frame clones, some missing. The sample lists 20,000 or so clones; about 80% were seen once. The material was CD4+ or CD8+ T cells sorted from blood, obtained in a trial of the OX40 agonist ivuxolimab. This clonotype was sampled from an adult with an advanced solid tumor such as melanoma, head and neck, liver or kidney cancer. The J gene is TRBJ1-5, the V gene TRBV2; D is perhaps TRBD1 (6 bases). This CDR3 is CASSELDRNQPQHF. CDR3 coding DNA: TGTGCCAGCAGTGAATTGGACAGAAATCAGCCCCAGCATTTT.